Described below is a single T cell receptor (beta chain) sequence and its context. Authors' methods: Counts of nucleated cells, estimated from reference gene primer amplification, were obtained. The table came from immunoSEQ multiplex PCR; TCRdb's copy has only in-frame clones and leaves some out. The V and J calls and clone size come from that table; D and trimming were worked out from the DNA. The sample records fewer than 500,000 clones, about 87% being singletons. The germline V and J ends were trimmed by 3 bases and 6 bases, with 11 bases remaining between them. This CDR3 comprises 14 residues. Germline CDR1 and CDR2: MNHNS and SASEGT. Those enrolled in Seattle joined during active infection and were followed longitudinally afterward. The entry originates in a study of blood T cell repertoires in COVID-19. Study-level information: Acute and convalescent COVID-19 specimens originated in the United States, Italy and Spain. In each case, the material was cDNA or gDNA derived from T cells, B-cell-depleted T cells, or PBMCs.

The sample consisted of peripheral blood. The sequence was collected from a man younger than 35 with COVID-19, enrolled during active disease. This chain joins TRBV6-1 and TRBJ2-2; D gene ambiguous. The CDR3 spells CASSEKEPPGELFF. For the CDR3, the DNA is TGTGCCAGCAGTGAGAAGGAGCCTCCCGGGGAGCTGTTTTTT.